One sample yielded the 22 T cell receptor beta chains listed below, sequenced in a study of blood T cells in healthy people across ages. PCR was performed a second time for roughly 7 to 11 cycles using a sample-barcoded 5' primer and a J-beta primer mix. TCRdb processed the 5' RACE reads anew with MiXCR; each CDR3 protein has one entry. The sample shows some 1.5 million distinct CDR3 sequences, 40% to 45% of them seen only once. The sample was blood. Receptors were obtained from a woman younger than 30 in good health.

This clonotype was counted between two and nine times. This chain connects TRBV20-1 to TRBJ2-5; D unclear. The V end was cut by 3 bases, the J end by 11 bases, with 16 bases between. Germline V gene data show CDR1 as DFQATT and CDR2 as SNEGSKA (reference sequence). CDR3 length: 12 residues. The CDR3 DNA is TGCAGTGCTAGTGTCCCTAGAGGTGAGCAGTACTTC. As protein: CSASVPRGEQYF.

The J gene is TRBJ2-1, the V gene TRBV20-1, with D tentatively TRBD2 (6 bases). The end of the DNA aligns better with TRBJ2-7, so the J call may be wrong. Germline CDR1 is DFQATT and CDR2 is SNEGSKA (reference sequence). The CDR3 runs 16 residues. The DNA for the CDR3 is TGCAGTGCTACAGGCCTAGCGACGGGCCCTTACAATGAGCAGTACTTC. Protein product: CSATGLATGPYNEQYF.

V is TRBV6-2 or TRBV6-3 and J is TRBJ1-1, with 7 bases matching TRBD1. Germline V gene data show CDR1 as MNHEY and CDR2 as SVGEGT. The junction had 12 bases not matched to a gene; V was cut back by 4 bases and J by 1 base. The CDR3 has 17 amino acids. The CDR3 loop is CASSWDSKVAWNTEAFF. CDR3 in DNA: TGTGCCAGCAGTTGGGACAGCAAAGTTGCCTGGAACACTGAAGCTTTCTTT.

The rearrangement uses TRBV7-9 and TRBJ1-1, with TRBD1 matching over 9 bases. The CDR3 has 15 residues. Looked up from germline, CDR1 is SEHNR and CDR2 is FQNEAQ (reference sequence). V lost 7 bases to trimming and J lost 4 bases; unmatched junction nucleotides: 10. DNA of the CDR3: TGTGCCAGCACCGCCGGGACAGGGATCGGCACTGAAGCTTTCTTT. This gives the protein CASTAGTGIGTEAFF.

The V and J genes are TRBV6-2 or TRBV6-3 and TRBJ1-6; D is uncertain. This CDR3 contains 13 residues. V lost 2 bases and J lost 6, with 5 bases in between. Looked up from germline, CDR1 is MNHEY and CDR2 is SVGEGT. CDR3 in DNA: TGTGCCAGCAGTTACCGGTCTAATTCACCCCTCCACTTT. This encodes CASSYRSNSPLHF.

This clonotype was detected only a few times. The chain combines TRBV4-3 with TRBJ1-2; a possible D gene is TRBD1 (5 bases). The germline gives CDR1 LGHNA, CDR2 YSLEER. Deletions cut 0 bases from V and 5 bases from J, with 16 bases between. The CDR3 extends over 16 amino acids. The CDR3 spells CASSQDLGTWRYGYTF. CDR3 coding DNA: TGCGCCAGCAGCCAAGATCTGGGGACCTGGCGGTATGGCTACACCTTC.

This clonotype was counted between two and nine times. The gene calls are TRBV6-1 and TRBJ2-7; D might be TRBD1 (6 bases). V was shortened by 4 bases and J by 4 bases, with 20 bases between the two germline ends. This CDR3 has 16 amino acids. Germline assignment: CDR1 MNHNS and CDR2 SASEGT. As DNA, the CDR3 is TGTGCCAGCAGTGGCCAGGGTGTGAACAGGGCTTACGAGCAGTACTTC. It specifies CASSGQGVNRAYEQYF.

The rearrangement uses TRBV7-9 and TRBJ2-7; 9 bases map to TRBD1. CDR1 and CDR2 (germline): SEHNR, FQNEAQ (reference sequence). V lost 2 bases, J lost 4 bases, and 9 bases stayed unmatched. CDR3 length equals 16 residues. The DNA of the CDR3 is TGTGCCAGCAGCTTATGGCCGGGACAGGGTCTTTACGAGCAGTACTTC. It translates to CASSLWPGQGLYEQYF.

With respect to this clonotype: One end of the junction is discordant with germline, which a read error may explain. The CDR3 region has the DNA TGCGCCAGCAGCCAAGATTTACAGAACTATGGCTGCACCTTC. Encoded protein: CASSQDLQNYGCTF. V and J are TRBV4-3 and TRBJ1-2; D gene ambiguous. Germline V lookup: CDR1 LGHNA, CDR2 YSLEER. The CDR3 has 14 residues.

The CDR3 region has the DNA TGTGCCAGCAACCTCCGAGCCTCGGTTAATCAGCCCCAGCATTTT. Protein sequence: CASNLRASVNQPQHF. V is TRBV6-1 and J is TRBJ1-5; D remains ambiguous. CDR1 and CDR2 (germline): MNHNS, SASEGT. V was shortened by 7 bases and J by 4 bases, with 17 bases between the two germline ends. CDR3 length: 15 amino acids.

The chain combines TRBV4-3 with TRBJ1-2; 7 nucleotides agree with TRBD1. CDR1 and CDR2 from the germline V gene are LGHNA and YSLEER. The CDR3 length is 14 residues. Trimming at V came to 5 bases and at J to 5 bases, leaving 8 bases not matched to a gene. The CDR3 loop reads CASSTRGGGYGYTF. The CDR3 DNA reads TGCGCCAGCAGCACCAGAGGGGGCGGGTATGGCTACACCTTC.

The chain has TRBV25-1 and TRBJ2-2, with D possibly being TRBD2 (6 bases). Trimming took off 6 bases at V and 4 bases at J, with 18 bases between the two ends. The germline gives CDR1 MGHDK, CDR2 SYGVNS. This CDR3 has 16 amino acids. This chain's CDR3 is CASSHMGTLGTGELFF. In nucleotides, the CDR3 is TGTGCCAGCAGCCACATGGGGACTCTGGGCACCGGGGAGCTGTTTTTT.

CDR3 protein: CASRRTGDTYEQYF. The CDR3 region has the DNA TGTGCCAGCAGACGGACAGGGGATACGTACGAGCAGTACTTC. This chain connects TRBV12-3 or TRBV12-4 to TRBJ2-7, with 9 bases matching TRBD1. With 6 bases clipped from V and 4 bases from J, the junction kept 7 bases outside the gene matches. This CDR3 has 14 residues.

The chain has TRBV20-1 and TRBJ2-5, with 8 nucleotides matching TRBD1. In germline, CDR1 is DFQATT, CDR2 SNEGSKA (reference sequence). The length of the CDR3 is 17 residues. V dropped 1 base and J dropped 11; count of bases not matched to a gene: 21. In nucleotides, the CDR3 is TGCAGTGCTAGAGGGTTCGGGGGACAGGCGATAAACAATGAGCAGTACTTC. Amino acid sequence: CSARGFGGQAINNEQYF.

The sample holds many counts of this clonotype. This chain joins TRBV29-1 and TRBJ2-3; 7 positions match TRBD1. The trim removed 4 bases at V and 1 base at J, leaving 5 bases unmatched. CDR1 SQVTM and CDR2 ANQGSEA come from the germline V gene. The CDR3 contains 14 residues. In DNA form, the CDR3 reads TGCAGCGTTGGGGCCGGGACAGGCACAGATACGCAGTATTTT. Residues: CSVGAGTGTDTQYF.

As for this clonotype: The junction departs from the called germline gene at one end, perhaps through a read error. The CDR3 DNA follows: TGTGCCGGCAGTCCCGGTCCGATGTATTTTGGCTACACCTTC. Translation: CAGSPGPMYFGYTF. The chain is built from TRBV27 and TRBJ1-2, with D unclear. CDR3 length: 14 amino acids. CDR1 MNHEY and CDR2 SMNVEV come from the germline V gene (reference sequence).

The genes are TRBV21-1 and TRBJ2-1; the table's TRBD2 call for D was not verified on the DNA. TRBV21-1 represents a pseudogene. This CDR3 has 16 residues. The chain's CDR3 is CASSNQGGTSGDEQFF. In DNA, the CDR3 is TGTGCCAGCAGCAATCAAGGGGGAACTAGCGGCGATGAGCAGTTCTTC.

The genes are TRBV7-9 and TRBJ1-1, with D perhaps TRBD1 (6 bases). Trimming removed 6 bases from V and 0 bases from J, with 17 bases in between. Germline-derived CDR1 and CDR2 are SEHNR and FQNEAQ (reference sequence). The CDR3 has 16 residues. The CDR3 DNA sequence: TGTGCCAGCAGGCATGCGGGACAAGTCTTGAACACTGAAGCTTTCTTT. Translated: CASRHAGQVLNTEAFF.

The chain links TRBV4-1 to TRBJ2-7, with a weak D call TRBD2 (7 bases). The CDR3 is 13 residues long. Germline CDR1 and CDR2: MGHRA and YSYEKL. Trimming left V 3 bases short and J 5 bases short, with 11 bases between. The CDR3 loop is CASSQRGLDEQYF. The CDR3 DNA reads as TGCGCCAGCAGCCAGCGGGGGCTGGACGAGCAGTACTTC.

This clonotype was detected only a few times. This chain links TRBV29-1 with TRBJ2-5, with TRBD2 as a possible D gene (6 bases). The CDR3 extends over 14 amino acids. Per the germline V gene, CDR1 is SQVTM and CDR2 is ANQGSEA. With 4 bases removed from V and 1 base from J, the gap between germline ends came to 13 bases. The CDR3 region has the DNA TGCAGCGTTGCCCCCGTGGGGGGCCAAGAGACCCAGTACTTC. Residues: CSVAPVGGQETQYF.

The rearrangement joins TRBV27 to TRBJ2-1; tentative D call: TRBD1 (5 bases). CDR3 length: 15 residues. Trimming pared 3 bases from V and 4 bases from J, leaving 13 bases between. The germline V gene encodes CDR1 MNHEY and CDR2 SMNVEV (reference sequence). The CDR3 loop reads CASSLKTGAYNEQFF. For the CDR3, the DNA is TGTGCCAGCAGTTTGAAAACAGGAGCTTACAATGAGCAGTTCTTC.

This clonotype was detected only a few times. The rearrangement links TRBV7-9 to TRBJ2-3, with 7 positions matching TRBD1. CDR3 length equals 15 residues. Germline V gene sequence: CDR1 SEHNR, CDR2 FQNEAQ (reference sequence). The J segment lost 0 bases and the V segment lost 5 bases, leaving 5 bases of the junction unmatched. The CDR3 DNA reads as TGTGCCAGCAGCGTTGGACAGGCTAGCACAGATACGCAGTATTTT. This translates into CASSVGQASTDTQYF.